This T cell receptor beta chain was captured by sequencing in a study of molecular identifiers for immune sequencing clone quantification. Study at large: Naive CD8 RNA (roughly 20,000 or 100,000 cells) was divided into five aliquots, with four sequenced. Whole-study results and caveats: In naive cells, under 1% of molecules belonged to clones above 20 RNA copies, against over 99% in effector cells.

Bulk TCR libraries used previously described methods and listed TCR primers. One entry per CDR3 protein results from TCRdb running MiXCR on the PCR reads. The sample records more than 550,000 distinct CDR3 sequences, around 25% being singletons. Naive CD8 T cells were sorted, and the gate applied was CD8+CD4-CCR7+CD45RA+. This clonotype has a count of ten or more. What it binds is unknown. This TCR was recovered from a human donor in good health. Some libraries in this study had Jurkat cell RNA spiked in. The sample taken for sequencing was naive CD8+ T cells from blood, with Jurkat cell RNA spiked in. Subset in this sample: FACS-sorted CD8+CD4-CCR7+CD45RA+ naive T cells.

The CDR3 sequence is CASSRTGAGTQYF. CDR3 sequence (DNA): TGTGCCAGCAGCCGGACAGGCGCCGGGACCCAGTACTTC. The chain links TRBV12-3 or TRBV12-4 to TRBJ2-5, with 7 nucleotides matching TRBD1. This CDR3 is 13 amino acids long. Losses at the gene ends were 6 bases for V and 7 bases for J; bases not matched to a gene: 8.